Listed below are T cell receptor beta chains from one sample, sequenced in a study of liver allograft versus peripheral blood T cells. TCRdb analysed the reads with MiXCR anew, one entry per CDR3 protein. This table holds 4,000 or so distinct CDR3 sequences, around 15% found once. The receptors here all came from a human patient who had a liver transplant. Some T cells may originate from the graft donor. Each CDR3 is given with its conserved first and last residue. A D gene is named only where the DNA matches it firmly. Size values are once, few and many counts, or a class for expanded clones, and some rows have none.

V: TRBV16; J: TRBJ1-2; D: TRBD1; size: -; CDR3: CASRPDRAYGYTF; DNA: TGTGCCAGCAGACCGGACAGGGCCTATGGCTACACCTTC
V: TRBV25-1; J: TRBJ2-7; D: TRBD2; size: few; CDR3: CASSVGLAVNYEQYF; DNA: TGTGCCAGCAGCGTGGGACTAGCGGTAAACTACGAGCAGTACTTC
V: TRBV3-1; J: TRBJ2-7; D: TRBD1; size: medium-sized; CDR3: CASSPTGVEQYF; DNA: TGTGCCAGCAGCCCGACAGGGGTCGAGCAGTACTTC
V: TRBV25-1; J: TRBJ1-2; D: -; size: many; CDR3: CASSEYRQGRPYGYTF; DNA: TGTGCCAGCAGTGAATATAGGCAGGGACGGCCCTATGGCTACACCTTC
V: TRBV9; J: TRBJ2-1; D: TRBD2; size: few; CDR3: CASSPSSGYEQFF; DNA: TGTGCCAGCAGCCCGAGTAGCGGGTACGAGCAGTTCTTC
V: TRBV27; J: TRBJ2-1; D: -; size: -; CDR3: CASSLMNEQFF; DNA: TGTGCCAGCAGTTTAATGAATGAGCAGTTCTTC
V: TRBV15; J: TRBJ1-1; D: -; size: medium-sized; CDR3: CATSSLTDFTTAWNTEAFF; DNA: TGTGCCACCAGCAGCCTAACCGATTTCACTACCGCTTGGAACACTGAAGCTTTCTTT
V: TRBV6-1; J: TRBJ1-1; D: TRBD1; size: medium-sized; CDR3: CASREDRISTEAFF; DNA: TGTGCCAGCAGAGAGGACAGGATTAGTACTGAAGCTTTCTTT
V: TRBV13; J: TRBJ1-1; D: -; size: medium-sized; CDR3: CASSLYPAGNTEAFF; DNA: TGTGCCAGCAGCTTGTACCCCGCAGGGAACACTGAAGCTTTCTTT
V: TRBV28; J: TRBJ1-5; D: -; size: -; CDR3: CASRLGLGAAYSNQPQHF; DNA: TGTGCCAGCCGTCTTGGATTAGGGGCCGCCTATAGCAATCAGCCCCAGCATTTT
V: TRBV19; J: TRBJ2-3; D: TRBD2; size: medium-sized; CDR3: CASKGAGVTDTQYF; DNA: TGTGCCAGTAAGGGAGCGGGAGTGACAGATACGCAGTATTTT
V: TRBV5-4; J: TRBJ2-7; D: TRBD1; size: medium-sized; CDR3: CASSLTGEEQYF; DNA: TGTGCCAGCAGCTTGACAGGGGAGGAGCAGTACTTC
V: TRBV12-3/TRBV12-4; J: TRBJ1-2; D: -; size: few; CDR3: CASSFGYYGYTF; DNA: TGTGCCAGCAGTTTTGGGTACTATGGCTACACCTTC
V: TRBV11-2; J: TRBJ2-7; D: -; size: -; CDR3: CASSSRDPPLYEQYF; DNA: TGTGCCAGCAGCTCCCGGGACCCACCCCTCTACGAGCAGTACTTC
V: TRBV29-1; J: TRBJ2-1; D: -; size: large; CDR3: CSAKLSTDHSYNEQFF; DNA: TGCAGCGCCAAACTCAGTACGGATCACTCCTACAATGAGCAGTTCTTC
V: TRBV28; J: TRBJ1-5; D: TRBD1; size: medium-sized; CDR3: CASGQGANLSNQPQHF; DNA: TGTGCCAGCGGACAGGGGGCGAATTTGAGCAATCAGCCCCAGCATTTT
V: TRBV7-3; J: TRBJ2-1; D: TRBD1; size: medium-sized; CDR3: CASSLIRDRGINEQFF; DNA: TGTGCCAGCAGCCTAATTCGGGACAGGGGTATCAATGAGCAGTTCTTC
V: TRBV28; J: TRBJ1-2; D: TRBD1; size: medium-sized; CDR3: CASSLSETGGINGYTF; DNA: TGTGCCAGCAGTCTCTCGGAAACAGGGGGTATAAATGGCTACACCTTC
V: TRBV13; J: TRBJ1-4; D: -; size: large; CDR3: CASSLGRSGGTNEKLFF; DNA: TGTGCCAGCAGCTTAGGCCGATCGGGGGGAACTAATGAAAAACTGTTTTTT
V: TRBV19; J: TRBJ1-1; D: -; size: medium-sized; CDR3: CASSIGRVDTEAFF; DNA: TGTGCCAGTAGTATAGGTAGGGTAGACACTGAAGCTTTCTTT
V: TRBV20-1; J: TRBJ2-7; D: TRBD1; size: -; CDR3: CSASSYQGDYEQYF; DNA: TGCAGTGCCAGCAGTTACCAGGGGGACTACGAGCAGTACTTC
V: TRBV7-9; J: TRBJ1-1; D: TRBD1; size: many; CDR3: CASSLGTGDHTEAFF; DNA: TGTGCCAGCAGCTTAGGGACAGGGGACCATACTGAAGCTTTCTTT
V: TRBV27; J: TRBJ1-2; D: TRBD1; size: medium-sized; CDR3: CASSLLAAGTGLGYGYTF; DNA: TGTGCCAGCAGTTTATTGGCGGCGGGGACAGGGTTGGGATATGGCTACACCTTC
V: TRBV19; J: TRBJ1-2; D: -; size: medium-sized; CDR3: CASSILAGTLYGYTF; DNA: TGTGCCAGTAGTATACTGGCCGGGACGCTATATGGCTACACCTTC
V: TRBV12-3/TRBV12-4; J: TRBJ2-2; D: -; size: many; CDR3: CASSQGTGELFF; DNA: TGTGCCAGCAGCCAGGGCACCGGGGAGCTGTTTTTT
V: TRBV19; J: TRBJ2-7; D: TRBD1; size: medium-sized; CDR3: CASASGTGYFEQYF; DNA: TGTGCCAGTGCATCCGGGACAGGGTACTTCGAGCAGTACTTC
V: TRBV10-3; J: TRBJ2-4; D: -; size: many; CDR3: CAISKDWGENIQYF; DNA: TGTGCCATCAGTAAGGATTGGGGCGAGAACATTCAGTACTTC
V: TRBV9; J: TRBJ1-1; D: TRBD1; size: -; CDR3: CASSANVRQGGAEAFF; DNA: TGTGCCAGCAGCGCTAACGTAAGACAGGGCGGGGCTGAAGCTTTCTTT
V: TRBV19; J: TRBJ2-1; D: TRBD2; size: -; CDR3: CASSLAGYNEQFF; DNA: TGTGCCAGTAGTCTAGCGGGATACAATGAGCAGTTCTTC
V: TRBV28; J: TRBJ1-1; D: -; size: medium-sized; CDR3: CASSLGQGNTEAFF; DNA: TGTGCCAGCAGTTTAGGGCAGGGGAACACTGAAGCTTTCTTT
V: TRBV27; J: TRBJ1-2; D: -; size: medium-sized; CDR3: CAAGEGSGSSYTF; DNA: TGTGCCGCCGGGGAAGGGAGCGGGTCGAGCTACACCTTC
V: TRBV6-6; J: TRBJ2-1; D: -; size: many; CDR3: CASTRDGYNEQFF; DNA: TGTGCCAGCACACGAGACGGGTACAATGAGCAGTTCTTC
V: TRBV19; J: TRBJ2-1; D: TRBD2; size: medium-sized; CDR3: CASSAGVYNEQFF; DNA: TGTGCCAGTAGTGCGGGAGTGTACAATGAGCAGTTCTTC
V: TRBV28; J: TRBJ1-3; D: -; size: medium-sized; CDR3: CASSLSSFGNTIYF; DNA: TGTGCCAGCAGTTTAAGCAGCTTCGGAAACACCATATATTTT
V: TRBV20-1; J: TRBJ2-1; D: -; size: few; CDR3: CSAVNRDINEQFF; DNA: TGCAGTGCCGTCAACAGAGATATCAATGAGCAGTTCTTC